The 26 T cell receptor beta chains below come from one sample, sequenced in a study of molecular identifiers for immune sequencing clone quantification (dated by TCRdb to the late 2010s). The library was made by PCR. These reads were obtained on a NextSeq 500. TCRdb trimmed the raw reads at Q25, called clones with MiXCR and kept productive beta chains. Every CDR3 protein is listed once, alongside the most common genes and DNA of its rows. This sample holds around 460,000 distinct CDR3 sequences; about 25% were observed only once. The ten largest clonotypes hold under 0.8% of the sample. Sequenced sample: naive CD8+ T cells from blood, with Jurkat cell RNA spiked in. The label giving this sample's cell subset or site can be read as: FACS-sorted CD8+CD4-CCR7+CD45RA+ naive T cells. All receptors come from a human donor in good health. Some libraries in this study had Jurkat cell RNA spiked in.

This clonotype was found many times. The chain carries TRBV20-1 and TRBJ2-7, with TRBD2 matching 9 bases. Germline trimming cut 2 bases from V and 5 bases from J; bases unmatched to any gene: 7. The CDR3 sequence is 14 residues long. Germline loops: CDR1 DFQATT, CDR2 SNEGSKA (reference sequence). CDR3 in DNA: TGCAGTGCTAGAACCGGGACTAGCTGGGACGAGCAGTACTTC. Encoded protein: CSARTGTSWDEQYF.

This chain links TRBV3-1 with TRBJ2-7, with unresolved D. This CDR3 contains 13 residues. V was trimmed by 1 base and J by 3 bases, leaving 7 bases between them. Germline V lookup: CDR1 LGHDT, CDR2 YNNKEL (reference sequence). The CDR3 DNA sequence: TGTGCCAGCAGCCAAGGGTTATTCTACGAGCAGTACTTC. This codes for CASSQGLFYEQYF.

This clonotype appeared a few times. The chain links TRBV21-1 to TRBJ2-5. TRBV21-1 is assigned pseudogene status. This CDR3 is 13 amino acids long. The chain's CDR3 is CASSIGSQETQYF. CDR3 DNA sequence: TGTGCCAGCAGCATTGGTTCCCAAGAGACCCAGTACTTC.

This chain joins TRBV2 and TRBJ1-1, with D maybe TRBD1 (5 bases). This CDR3 is built from 17 residues. Germline V gene lookup returns CDR1 SNHLY and CDR2 FYNNEI. Trimming left V 2 bases short and J 5 bases short, with 21 bases between. CDR3 region: CASSEPSLGGKWTEAFF. DNA of the CDR3: TGTGCCAGCAGTGAACCCTCTCTTGGGGGTAAGTGGACTGAAGCTTTCTTT.

The table lists this clonotype with a few counts. The V and J genes are TRBV6-2 or TRBV6-3 and TRBJ1-2; a possible D gene is TRBD1 (6 bases). The CDR3 runs to 13 residues. Germline V gene sequence: CDR1 MNHEY, CDR2 SVGEGT. V lost 7 bases and J 2 bases, leaving 11 bases between the germline ends. CDR3: CASTRTANYGYTF. The CDR3 coding sequence is TGTGCCAGCACCCGGACAGCAAACTATGGCTACACCTTC.

At least ten counts were recorded for this clonotype. V gene TRBV28 combines with J gene TRBJ2-5; 7 nucleotides agree with TRBD2. Germline loops: CDR1 MDHEN, CDR2 SYDVKM. V lost 2 bases, J lost 4 bases, and 7 bases stayed unmatched. The CDR3 covers 15 residues. CDR3 sequence reads: CASSLLAVGLETQYF. As DNA, the CDR3 is TGTGCCAGCAGTTTACTAGCGGTGGGTTTAGAGACCCAGTACTTC.

This clonotype was seen ten or more times. The chain couples TRBV6-6 to TRBJ2-3; D remains ambiguous. Trimming took 4 bases from V and 3 from J, leaving 8 bases between them. Per the germline V gene, CDR1 is MNHNY and CDR2 is SVGAGI (reference sequence). The CDR3 is made up of 13 amino acids. Here the CDR3 reads CASSWVPTDTQYF. The DNA of the CDR3 is TGTGCCAGCAGTTGGGTTCCGACAGATACGCAGTATTTT.

In this sample, this clonotype turned up a few times. This sequence joins TRBV11-2 and TRBJ2-7, with D possibly TRBD2 on 5 matching bases. The V gene lost 5 bases and the J gene lost 3 bases, with 14 bases spanning the gap. CDR3 length: 14 residues. Germline V lookup: CDR1 SGHAT, CDR2 FQNNGV. The chain's CDR3 is CASSIGVGDYEQYF. The CDR3 DNA sequence: TGTGCCAGCAGCATCGGGGTCGGGGACTACGAGCAGTACTTC.

This clonotype was picked up many times. This rearrangement joins TRBV5-1 to TRBJ1-3; D not resolved. Deletions cut 1 base from V and 0 bases from J, with 20 bases between. The CDR3 has 19 amino acids. CDR1 SGHRS and CDR2 YFSETQ come from the germline V gene. CDR3 in amino acids: CASSLTVLGTITSGNTIYF. As DNA, the CDR3 is TGCGCCAGCAGCTTGACTGTTCTGGGAACAATTACCTCTGGAAACACCATATATTTT.

The sample holds one count of this clonotype. A much larger clone sits a single nucleotide away, making a read error possible. This chain joins TRBV30 and TRBJ2-3; 9 positions match TRBD2. V shed 6 bases, J shed 4 bases, and the junction held 8 bases outside the gene matches. Germline CDR1 is GTSNPN and CDR2 is SVGIG (reference sequence). This CDR3 is 14 amino acids long. The CDR3 DNA reads TGTGCCTGCCACGTAGCGGGAGCGGCAGATACGCAGTATTTT. Its protein is CACHVAGAADTQYF.

The chain joins TRBV11-2 to TRBJ2-1; D not resolved. Germline-derived CDR1 and CDR2 are SGHAT and FQNNGV. This CDR3 is 14 amino acids long. Deletions cut 5 bases from V and 3 bases from J, with 11 bases between. DNA of the CDR3: TGTGCCAGCAGCCCCTATCGGAACTACAATGAGCAGTTCTTC. Amino acid sequence: CASSPYRNYNEQFF.

This clonotype was detected ten times or more. The chain joins TRBV21-1 to TRBJ2-7; TRBD1, as called in the table, went unchecked against the DNA. TRBV21-1 is a documented pseudogene. The CDR3 spans 16 residues. For the CDR3, the DNA is TGTGCCAGCAGCAGCTGTCAGGGGCCCCCTAAGTACGAGCAGTACTTC. This encodes CASSSCQGPPKYEQYF.

This chain connects TRBV6-5 to TRBJ1-2; D may be TRBD1 (6 bases). Trimming stripped 2 bases from V and 8 bases from J, with 15 bases between. The CDR3 loop spans 14 amino acids. From germline, CDR1 is MNHEY and CDR2 SVGAGI. As DNA, the CDR3 is TGTGCCAGCAGTTACATGGGACATAGGGGCGGCTACACCTTC. Protein product: CASSYMGHRGGYTF.

The chain links TRBV3-1 to TRBJ1-4; D is unresolved. Trimming took 5 bases from V and 7 from J, leaving 23 bases between them. The length of the CDR3 is 17 residues. CDR1 is LGHDT and CDR2 is YNNKEL in the germline V gene (reference sequence). The CDR3 region is CASSGNRGNTPFEKLFF. The CDR3 nucleotides are TGTGCCAGCAGCGGGAACCGGGGTAATACGCCCTTTGAAAAACTGTTTTTT. The variable domain in full, with the rest retrieved from reference TRBV3-1 and TRBJ1-4, is DTAVSQTPKYLVTQMGNDKSIKCEQNLGHDTMYWYKQDSKKFLKIMFSYNNKELIINETVPNRFSPKSPDKAHLNLHINSLELGDSAVYFCASSGNRGNTPFEKLFFGSGTQLSVL.

This chain connects TRBV9 to TRBJ2-3; 13 nucleotides agree with TRBD2. The CDR3 extends over 17 amino acids. After removal of 4 bases from V and 2 bases from J, the junction contained 7 bases not matched to a gene. In germline, CDR1 is SGDLS, CDR2 YYNGEE. The CDR3 protein is CASSSETSGGLTDTQYF. The DNA for the CDR3 is TGTGCCAGCAGCTCAGAGACTAGCGGGGGGCTCACAGATACGCAGTATTTT.

The chain has TRBV12-3 or TRBV12-4 and TRBJ2-5; 8 bases map to TRBD1. Trimming cost V 5 bases and J 2 bases; bases outside gene matches: 7. The CDR3 is made up of 15 amino acids. The CDR3 nucleotides read TGTGCCAGCAGTCCCCAGGGGGCTAATCAAGAGACCCAGTACTTC. Translated: CASSPQGANQETQYF.

With respect to this clonotype: Relative to the germline gene, one junction end is altered; a read error may explain this. This chain connects TRBV28 to TRBJ1-5; weak D call: TRBD1 (6 bases). From germline, CDR1 is MDHEN and CDR2 SYDVKM. There are 17 residues in the CDR3. CDR3 loop: CASILWDGQISNQPQHF. For the CDR3, the DNA is TGTGCCAGCATTTTATGGGACGGACAGATTAGCAATCAGCCCCAGCATTTT.

Points on this clonotype: One end of the junction does not line up with germline, which may come from a read error. The rearrangement uses TRBV5-8 and TRBJ1-2; D ambiguous. The CDR3 length is 13 residues. Germline assignment: CDR1 SGHTS and CDR2 YDEGEE. The CDR3 here is CASSPNPTQEHFF. In DNA, the CDR3 is TGTGCCAGCAGCCCCAACCCGACCCAAGAACATTTCTTC.

In this sample, this clonotype turned up a few times. The V gene is TRBV12-3 or TRBV12-4, the J gene TRBJ2-5; 8 nucleotides align to TRBD2. This CDR3 contains 15 residues. With V trimmed by 1 base and J by 4 bases, 5 bases remained unmatched. The CDR3, as DNA: TGTGCCAGCAGTTTAGTAGCGGGGATTGGAGAGACCCAGTACTTC. Its protein is CASSLVAGIGETQYF.

There are many counts of this clonotype. The chain has TRBV4-1 and TRBJ2-7; 10 bases match TRBD1. The CDR3 runs 16 residues. CDR1 is MGHRA and CDR2 is YSYEKL in the germline V gene. V shed 0 bases and J 3 bases; nucleotides not matched to a gene: 5. CDR3 DNA: TGCGCCAGCAGCCAAGATCGCGGGACAGGGGTCTACGAGCAGTACTTC. It yields the protein CASSQDRGTGVYEQYF.

The J gene is TRBJ2-4, the V gene TRBV10-3, with 10 bases that match TRBD1. The ends lost 6 bases at V and 15 bases at J; junction bases unmatched: 11. The CDR3 covers 13 residues. Germline V gives CDR1 ENHRY, CDR2 SYGVKD. CDR3 residues: CAIRTNPGQGLYF. The CDR3 bases are TGTGCCATCAGAACAAACCCGGGACAGGGGCTGTACTTC.

The sample holds many counts of this clonotype. This chain joins TRBV28 and TRBJ2-7, with D possibly being TRBD2 (5 bases). Germline V gene lookup returns CDR1 MDHEN and CDR2 SYDVKM. V lost 6 bases and J 6 bases, leaving 12 bases between the germline ends. This CDR3 contains 12 residues. CDR3 nucleotides: TGTGCCAGCAGGCCGGGGTCACTCGAGCAGTACTTC. Protein sequence: CASRPGSLEQYF.

The chain is built from TRBV28 and TRBJ1-1, with 7 bases fitting TRBD1. Germline V CDR1 and CDR2: MDHEN, SYDVKM. This CDR3 spans 17 amino acids. The ends lost 4 bases at V and 0 bases at J; junction bases unmatched: 11. CDR3 coding DNA: TGTGCCAGCAGTTCACCCGGGGACAGCCCCGTGAACACTGAAGCTTTCTTT. Translating it yields CASSSPGDSPVNTEAFF. Using reference TRBV28 and TRBJ1-1 for the parts outside the CDR3, the full variable domain is DVKVTQSSRYLVKRTGEKVFLECVQDMDHENMFWYRQDPGLGLRLIYFSYDVKMKEKGDIPEGYSVSREKKERFSLILESASTNQTSMYLCASSSPGDSPVNTEAFFGQGTRLTVV.

This chain links TRBV12-3 or TRBV12-4 with TRBJ2-2; D ambiguous. This CDR3 region has 14 residues. Trimming took 5 bases from V and 5 from J, leaving 12 bases between them. CDR3 sequence: CASSPPVGTGELFF. DNA for the CDR3: TGTGCCAGCAGTCCCCCAGTGGGTACCGGGGAGCTGTTTTTT.

V and J are TRBV7-9 and TRBJ2-1; possible D gene TRBD1, 6 bases. The CDR3 runs 15 residues. Looked up from germline, CDR1 is SEHNR and CDR2 is FQNEAQ (reference sequence). Between the trimmed V and J ends, which lost 7 bases and 0 bases, there was a span of 13 bases. The CDR3 is CASMNGGSSYNEQFF. CDR3 nucleotides: TGTGCCAGCATGAATGGGGGCAGCTCCTACAATGAGCAGTTCTTC.

This clonotype showed up many times. V is TRBV29-1 and J is TRBJ2-3; D gene ambiguous. Looked up from germline, CDR1 is SQVTM and CDR2 is ANQGSEA. Between the trimmed V and J ends, which lost 4 bases and 6 bases, there was a span of 5 bases. This CDR3 contains 10 residues. CDR3 loop: CSVVWDTQYF. As DNA, the CDR3 is TGCAGCGTTGTATGGGATACGCAGTATTTT.